This T cell receptor beta chain was recovered during a study of cytomegalovirus exposure and HLA in healthy donors. Points from the study as a whole: The study found most TCR sequences rare, yet found some public TCRs in many donors. Among donors in an Asian-associated ancestry cluster, a later analysis reportedly found fewer N-insertions than the roughly 700-donor mean.

The CDR3 extends over 14 amino acids. V lost 3 bases and J lost 4; bases outside the gene matches: 5. The V gene's germline CDR1 is LNHDA and CDR2 SQIVND (reference sequence). About this clone itself: Its antigen is still unknown.

The PCR contained 60 Vbeta and 13 Jbeta primers. The assay was immunoSEQ multiplex PCR, and TCRdb's table has in-frame clones only and misses some. The sample carries roughly 150,000 clones, roughly three quarters recorded once. Each donor was nominally healthy when sampled (though unrecorded immune exposures were likely). This chain joins TRBV19 and TRBJ1-1; 7 nucleotides line up with TRBD1. What was sequenced was PBMCs. This sequence originates from a man aged 25-40 years in good health and CMV-seronegative. The DNA for the CDR3 is TGTGCCAGTAGTATGGACAGGTTTGGCACTGAAGCTTTCTTT. This sequence encodes CASSMDRFGTEAFF.